This T cell receptor (beta chain) was sequenced during a study of blood T cell repertoires in COVID-19. The CDR3 is made up of 13 amino acids. V lost 8 bases and J lost 4; bases outside the gene matches: 10. The germline V gene encodes CDR1 SQVTM and CDR2 ANQGSEA. Generated by immunoSEQ multiplex PCR, the TCRdb table keeps only in-frame clones and is missing some. This sample yields almost 200,000 clones, of which about 90% are seen a single time; roughly 0.78% belongs to the top ten. Sequences were obtained from peripheral blood. The source of this sequence is a woman aged 70-85 years with acute or convalescent COVID-19. The rearrangement joins TRBV29-1 to TRBJ1-2; 7 nucleotides line up with TRBD1. CDR3 bases: TGCAGCTGCAACGAGGGGGCAGGCTATGGCTACACCTTC. Protein product: CSCNEGAGYGYTF.